The 32 T cell receptor beta chains in this list originate from one sample, sequenced in a study of blood T cell repertoires in COVID-19. Only in-frame clones appear in the TCRdb table, and some are missing; sequencing was by immunoSEQ multiplex PCR. The sample yields a few hundred thousand clones, around 83% seen once. Specimen: peripheral blood. The origin of the receptors is a woman aged 50 to 65 with acute or convalescent COVID-19.

The J gene is TRBJ1-5, the V gene TRBV10-3; 7 bases fit TRBD1. The ends lost 10 bases at V and 4 bases at J; junction bases unmatched: 10. Germline assignment: CDR1 ENHRY and CDR2 SYGVKD. The CDR3 consists of 14 residues. The DNA of the CDR3 is TGTGCCACCGGATCCGGGACAGAGAATCAGCCCCAGCATTTT. It is translated as CATGSGTENQPQHF.

This chain joins TRBV19 and TRBJ1-5; 11 nucleotides line up with TRBD1. CDR1 LNHDA and CDR2 SQIVND come from the germline V gene (reference sequence). J lost 6 bases, V lost 7 bases, and 2 bases had no gene match. CDR3 length equals 13 residues. CDR3 nucleotide sequence: TGTGCCAGTATGGACAGGGGGCGTCAGCCCCAGCATTTT. Residues: CASMDRGRQPQHF.

V is TRBV10-3 and J is TRBJ2-7; 7 bases are a match to TRBD2. With 3 bases clipped from V and 0 bases from J, the junction kept 2 bases outside the gene matches. The CDR3 is 14 residues long. Per the germline V gene, CDR1 is ENHRY and CDR2 is SYGVKD. The CDR3 reads CAISELAPSYEQYF. In DNA form, the CDR3 reads TGTGCCATCAGTGAACTAGCGCCCTCCTACGAGCAGTACTTC.

The CDR3 DNA reads TGTGCTAGTGGCGAGGGAGTTTCGGGCAATCAGCCCCAGCATTTT. It yields the protein CASGEGVSGNQPQHF. The V gene is TRBV12-5, the J gene TRBJ1-5, with unresolved D. Germline CDR1 and CDR2: LGHNT and FRNRAP. The V gene lost 6 bases and the J gene lost 2 bases, with 14 bases spanning the gap. This CDR3 region has 15 residues.

The chain has TRBV27 and TRBJ1-5; D unresolved. This CDR3 contains 14 residues. From germline, CDR1 is MNHEY and CDR2 SMNVEV (reference sequence). The V gene lost 6 bases and the J gene lost 0 bases, with 9 bases spanning the gap. Written as DNA, the CDR3 is TGTGCCAGCAGGGAGCATCTTAGCAATCAGCCCCAGCATTTT. It translates to CASREHLSNQPQHF.

This sequence joins TRBV6-4 and TRBJ2-1, with D tentatively TRBD1 (6 bases). CDR1 is MRHNA and CDR2 is SNTAGT in the germline V gene. Trimming shortened V by 5 bases and J by 7 bases, and 15 bases separated the two germline ends. The CDR3 is 14 residues long. The CDR3 sequence: CASSPKPGENEQFF. The CDR3 DNA is TGTGCCAGCAGTCCAAAACCAGGGGAGAATGAGCAGTTCTTC.

V is TRBV27 and J is TRBJ2-1; a possible D gene is TRBD1 (5 bases). V lost 3 bases to trimming and J lost 7 bases, with 19 bases between them. In germline, CDR1 is MNHEY, CDR2 SMNVEV (reference sequence). This CDR3 spans 16 amino acids. The CDR3 DNA sequence: TGTGCCAGCAGTTTTTGGGGCCGGTCTCAGGATAATGAGCAGTTCTTC. It codes for CASSFWGRSQDNEQFF.

The gene calls are TRBV5-1 and TRBJ1-6; 9 bases are shared with TRBD1. The length of the CDR3 is 19 residues. Germline values: CDR1 SGHRS, CDR2 YFSETQ. The V gene end was trimmed by 0 bases and the J gene end by 0 bases; junction bases not matched to a gene: 7. The CDR3 nucleotides read TGCGCCAGCAGCTTGGTGGTGACAGGGGGTATCTCCTATAATTCACCCCTCCACTTT. Translation: CASSLVVTGGISYNSPLHF. Combining the CDR3 with reference TRBV5-1 and TRBJ1-6 gives the whole variable domain KAGVTQTPRYLIKTRGQQVTLSCSPISGHRSVSWYQQTPGQGLQFLFEYFSETQRNKGNFPGRFSGRQFSNSRSEMNVSTLELGDSALYLCASSLVVTGGISYNSPLHFGNGTRLTVT.

This clone was recorded a few times. V gene TRBV2 combines with J gene TRBJ1-1; possible D gene TRBD1, 5 bases. Germline V gene lookup returns CDR1 SNHLY and CDR2 FYNNEI. V was trimmed by 5 bases and J by 8 bases, leaving 9 bases between them. This CDR3 is built from 11 residues. The CDR3, as DNA: TGTGCCAGCAGTCGACGGGGGGAAGCTTTCTTT. Residues: CASSRRGEAFF.

The chain recombines TRBV5-6 with TRBJ1-2; D call uncertain. The CDR3 covers 13 residues. V lost 4 bases and J 4 bases, leaving 11 bases between the germline ends. The V gene's germline CDR1 is SGHDT and CDR2 YYEEEE. CDR3 region: CASSVTAAYGYTF. Here the CDR3 DNA reads TGTGCCAGCAGCGTTACAGCCGCCTATGGCTACACCTTC.

The V and J genes are TRBV10-1 and TRBJ2-7; perhaps TRBD1 as D (6 bases). The V end was cut by 6 bases, the J end by 0 bases, with 12 bases between. Germline lookup yields CDR1 WNHNN and CDR2 SYGVQD (reference sequence). The CDR3 covers 14 residues. The CDR3 DNA reads TGCGCCAGCAGGGGACATTTGTTCTCCTACGAGCAGTACGTC. Translating it yields CASRGHLFSYEQYV.

The gene calls are TRBV7-2 and TRBJ1-1; D call uncertain. V was clipped by 3 bases and J by 4 bases, with 3 bases between them. Per germline, CDR1 SGHTA and CDR2 FQGNSA. The CDR3 consists of 11 residues. As DNA, the CDR3 is TGTGCCAGCAGCTTGAGCACTGAAGCTTTCTTT. It translates to CASSLSTEAFF.

The chain links TRBV6-5 to TRBJ2-3, with D hard to call. The V gene's germline CDR1 is MNHEY and CDR2 SVGAGI. The V gene lost 7 bases and the J gene lost 3 bases, with 11 bases spanning the gap. CDR3 length equals 13 residues. The CDR3 sequence is CASNPLGTDTQYF. In DNA, the CDR3 is TGTGCCAGCAACCCGCTAGGTACAGATACGCAGTATTTT.

As concerns this clone: Other DNA sequences within the sample encode an identical CDR3. The chain's CDR3 is CASSLAEKNTEAFF. The CDR3 nucleotides read TGTGCCAGCAGCTTGGCGGAGAAGAACACTGAAGCTTTCTTT. The rearrangement uses TRBV5-5 and TRBJ1-1; D not resolved. V was clipped by 0 bases and J by 1 base, with 7 bases between them. The CDR3 totals 14 residues. Germline-derived CDR1 and CDR2 are SGHKS and YYEKEE (reference sequence). Variable domain in full (rest from reference TRBV5-5 and TRBJ1-1): DAGVTQSPTHLIKTRGQQVTLRCSPISGHKSVSWYQQVLGQGPQFIFQYYEKEERGRGNFPDRFSARQFPNYSSELNVNALLLGDSALYLCASSLAEKNTEAFFGQGTRLTVV.

The chain couples TRBV4-1 to TRBJ2-3; 7 nucleotides align to TRBD2. The junction had 10 bases not matched to a gene; V was cut back by 0 bases and J by 4 bases. This CDR3 spans 17 amino acids. The germline CDR1 and CDR2 sequences are MGHRA and YSYEKL. CDR3 protein: CASSQEGLGGSADTQYF. The CDR3 DNA follows: TGCGCCAGCAGCCAAGAGGGCCTCGGGGGGAGTGCAGATACGCAGTATTTT.

Remarks on this clone: One end of the junction does not line up with germline, which may come from a read error. V is TRBV7-2 and J is TRBJ2-1; D uncertain. Germline V lookup: CDR1 SGHTA, CDR2 FQGNSA. The CDR3 has 11 amino acids. Written as DNA, the CDR3 is TGTGCCAGCAGCCGAGCAAATGTGCAGTTCTTC. Amino acid sequence: CASSRANVQFF.

The chain uses TRBV19 and TRBJ2-3, with 14 bases aligning to TRBD2. The junction had 7 bases not matched to a gene; V was cut back by 6 bases and J by 5 bases. Per the germline V gene, CDR1 is LNHDA and CDR2 is SQIVND (reference sequence). The CDR3 length is 16 residues. For the CDR3, the DNA is TGTGCCAGTAGAGCGGCGGGACTAGCGGGAGAAGATACGCAGTATTTT. Protein sequence: CASRAAGLAGEDTQYF.

This rearrangement joins TRBV18 to TRBJ2-1, with 10 bases identical to TRBD1. This CDR3 has 20 residues. Germline V lookup: CDR1 KGHSH, CDR2 LQKENI. Trimming took 4 bases from V and 0 from J; bases not matched to a gene: 15. The CDR3: CASSQGQGRVAVSSYNEQFF. The DNA for the CDR3 is TGTGCCAGCTCACAGGGACAGGGGAGGGTGGCCGTCAGCTCCTACAATGAGCAGTTCTTC.

This clone is a singleton in its sample. The chain employs TRBV5-8 and TRBJ1-5, with 7 bases matching TRBD1. Germline values: CDR1 SGHTS, CDR2 YDEGEE. The CDR3 loop spans 16 amino acids. The V segment lost 2 bases and the J segment 3 bases; nucleotides outside the gene matches: 8. The CDR3 region is CASSFGGTEYNQPQHF. The CDR3 nucleotides read TGTGCCAGCAGCTTTGGCGGGACAGAGTACAATCAGCCCCAGCATTTT. Full variable domain (missing parts from reference TRBV5-8 and TRBJ1-5): EAGVTQSPTHLIKTRGQQATLRCSPISGHTSVYWYQQALGLGLQFLLWYDEGEERNRGNFPPRFSGRQFPNYSSELNVNALELEDSALYLCASSFGGTEYNQPQHFGDGTRLSIL.

The genes are TRBV12-5 and TRBJ1-5, with D possibly TRBD1 on 6 matching bases. The CDR3 runs 13 residues. CDR1 and CDR2 from the germline V gene are LGHNT and FRNRAP. V lost 5 bases and J lost 4, with 9 bases in between. The CDR3 nucleotides read TGTGCTAGTGGTAACAGGGTTAATCAGCCCCAGCATTTT. It encodes CASGNRVNQPQHF.

The rearrangement links TRBV7-8 to TRBJ1-1; D is ambiguous. Germline V gene lookup returns CDR1 SGHVS and CDR2 FQNEAQ. Trimming left V 5 bases short and J 3 bases short, with 10 bases between. This CDR3 is built from 13 residues. The CDR3 DNA reads TGTGCCAGCAGCATTTTCGCGGACACTGAAGCTTTCTTT. This translates into CASSIFADTEAFF.

This chain links TRBV19 with TRBJ1-1; 9 bases match TRBD1. This CDR3 contains 14 residues. V lost 4 bases and J lost 7; bases outside the gene matches: 7. Germline CDR1 LNHDA, CDR2 SQIVND (reference sequence). DNA for the CDR3: TGTGCCAGTAGTAAAGGGGACAGGGTTAATGAAGCTTTCTTT. This encodes CASSKGDRVNEAFF.

CDR3 protein: CASSSGSFSGNTIYF. In DNA form, the CDR3 reads TGTGCCAGCAGCAGTGGGAGTTTCTCTGGAAACACCATATATTTT. The J gene is TRBJ1-3, the V gene TRBV21-1. TRBV21-1 is given as a pseudogene. This CDR3 region has 15 residues.

The chain has TRBV6-2 or TRBV6-3 and TRBJ1-5; perhaps TRBD1 as D (6 bases). There are 13 residues in the CDR3. Deletions cut 1 base from V and 5 bases from J, with 6 bases between. CDR1 is MNHEY, CDR2 SVGEGT, per germline. CDR3 protein: CASSYYRDQPQHF. The CDR3 bases are TGTGCCAGCAGTTACTACAGGGATCAGCCCCAGCATTTT.

The chain employs TRBV6-5 and TRBJ2-3, with D perhaps TRBD2 (6 bases). CDR3 length: 15 residues. Germline V gives CDR1 MNHEY, CDR2 SVGAGI. V lost 3 bases to trimming and J lost 4 bases, with 14 bases between them. The CDR3 DNA reads TGTGCCAGCAGTTATACGGGAGTGTCGGCAGATACGCAGTATTTT. This gives the protein CASSYTGVSADTQYF.

J is TRBJ1-2 and V is TRBV3-1 (or the pseudogene TRBV3-2), with D possibly TRBD1 on 6 matching bases. Per germline, CDR1 LGHDT and CDR2 YNNKEL (reference sequence). The CDR3 runs to 14 residues. Trimming took off 3 bases at V and 8 bases at J, with 16 bases between the two ends. The chain's CDR3 is CASSQGKWGQGYTF. The CDR3 nucleotides read TGTGCCAGCAGCCAGGGCAAGTGGGGGCAAGGCTACACCTTC.

V gene TRBV3-1 (or the pseudogene TRBV3-2) combines with J gene TRBJ2-1, with 14 bases aligning to TRBD2. Per the germline V gene, CDR1 is LGHDT and CDR2 is YNNKEL (reference sequence). The ends lost 4 bases at V and 4 bases at J; junction bases unmatched: 0. The length of the CDR3 is 15 residues. The CDR3 DNA reads TGTGCCAGCAGCCGACTAGCGGGGGGGTACAATGAGCAGTTCTTC. Translated, it gives CASSRLAGGYNEQFF.

The chain employs TRBV5-5 and TRBJ2-3, with TRBD2 matching 7 bases. V gave up 2 bases and J gave up 4 bases; unmatched junction bases: 4. CDR3 length: 14 residues. Per the germline V gene, CDR1 is SGHKS and CDR2 is YYEKEE (reference sequence). The CDR3 DNA is TGTGCCAGCAGCTTTGGGAGGGGCCCAGATACGCAGTATTTT. It codes for CASSFGRGPDTQYF.

The V gene is TRBV10-3, the J gene TRBJ2-1, with 7 bases that match TRBD1. V was clipped by 7 bases and J by 13 bases; unmatched bases: 13. CDR1 is ENHRY, CDR2 SYGVKD, per germline. The CDR3 is 13 amino acids. CDR3 protein: CAIKDPPGQLQFF. The CDR3, as DNA: TGTGCCATCAAAGACCCACCGGGACAGCTACAGTTCTTC.

The rearrangement uses TRBV18 and TRBJ2-1; 8 nucleotides align to TRBD1. With V trimmed by 6 bases and J by 4 bases, 11 bases remained unmatched. From germline, CDR1 is KGHSH and CDR2 LQKENI. The CDR3 is made up of 16 amino acids. The CDR3 spells CASSASAGTGYNEQFF. The CDR3 DNA reads TGTGCCAGCTCGGCCTCCGCCGGGACAGGTTACAATGAGCAGTTCTTC.

The rearrangement links TRBV30 to TRBJ1-5, with D hard to call. This CDR3 comprises 14 residues. V was cut by 5 bases and J by 4 bases, with 15 bases left in between. From germline, CDR1 is GTSNPN and CDR2 SVGIG (reference sequence). CDR3 amino acids: CAWAGSGGNQPQHF. The CDR3 nucleotides are TGTGCCTGGGCCGGGTCGGGCGGGAATCAGCCCCAGCATTTT.

The gene calls are TRBV6-5 and TRBJ1-1; D is ambiguous. V was cut by 0 bases and J by 4 bases, with 9 bases left in between. In germline, CDR1 is MNHEY, CDR2 SVGAGI. The CDR3 consists of 14 residues. CDR3 amino acids: CASSYSRTLTEAFF. CDR3 bases: TGTGCCAGCAGTTACTCTAGAACCCTCACTGAAGCTTTCTTT.